These T cell receptor beta chains were read from a single sample in a study of regulatory T cells in long-lasting Graves disease. One entry per CDR3 protein, called by TCRdb with MiXCR from the multiplex PCR reads. The table lists 200,000 to 250,000 distinct CDR3 sequences, roughly a fifth of them singletons. Separately, the same data were catalogued under a study of T cells in Graves' hyperthyroidism and ophthalmopathy.

The sequences come from peripheral blood mononuclear cells (PBMCs), collected at new diagnosis, from a patient treated with antithyroid drugs. The receptors were sampled from a woman in her thirties with Graves disease. Both conserved end residues are part of each CDR3. The D gene is left open where the match is weak. Some rows have no size entry. The others give once, few or many, or a class for an expanded clone.

clone_size: few; d_call: TRBD1; v_call: TRBV7-6; j_call: TRBJ2-3; cdr3_aa: CASSTKGGSADTQYF; cdr3_nt: TGTGCCAGCAGCACAAAAGGGGGCAGCGCAGATACGCAGTATTTT
clone_size: few; d_call: NA; v_call: TRBV9; j_call: TRBJ1-3; cdr3_aa: CASSVGPRGRQRGGNTIYF; cdr3_nt: TGTGCCAGCAGCGTAGGTCCCAGAGGAAGGCAGCGCGGCGGAAACACCATATATTTT
clone_size: many; d_call: TRBD1; v_call: TRBV6-1; j_call: TRBJ1-2; cdr3_aa: CASSHGQGGGYGYTF; cdr3_nt: TGTGCCAGCAGCCACGGACAGGGCGGTGGCTATGGCTACACCTTC
clone_size: many; d_call: NA; v_call: TRBV20-1; j_call: TRBJ2-7; cdr3_aa: CSALSTRTGEQYF; cdr3_nt: TGCAGTGCGCTTTCGACCCGAACAGGCGAGCAGTACTTC
clone_size: many; d_call: NA; v_call: TRBV12-3/TRBV12-4; j_call: TRBJ1-5; cdr3_aa: CASSLPGAGSQHF; cdr3_nt: TGTGCCAGCAGTTTACCCGGGGCGGGATCGCAGCATTTT
clone_size: NA; d_call: NA; v_call: TRBV27; j_call: TRBJ2-7; cdr3_aa: CASSLSGNEQYF; cdr3_nt: TGTGCCAGCAGTTTATCGGGGAACGAGCAGTACTTC
clone_size: many; d_call: NA; v_call: TRBV12-3/TRBV12-4; j_call: TRBJ2-2; cdr3_aa: CASSSGRSGELFF; cdr3_nt: TGTGCCAGCAGCTCGGGACGGTCCGGGGAGCTGTTTTTT
clone_size: many; d_call: NA; v_call: TRBV7-2; j_call: TRBJ2-1; cdr3_aa: CASSFFLGEQFF; cdr3_nt: TGTGCCAGCAGCTTCTTCCTCGGGGAGCAGTTCTTC
clone_size: NA; d_call: NA; v_call: TRBV20-1; j_call: TRBJ2-7; cdr3_aa: CSARQSLPYEQYF; cdr3_nt: TGCAGTGCTCGACAGAGTCTTCCCTACGAGCAGTACTTC
clone_size: many; d_call: NA; v_call: TRBV28; j_call: TRBJ1-1; cdr3_aa: CASSYTGRGYTEAFF; cdr3_nt: TGTGCCAGCAGTTACACAGGGAGGGGCTACACTGAAGCTTTCTTT
clone_size: many; d_call: TRBD1; v_call: TRBV6-5; j_call: TRBJ1-1; cdr3_aa: CASSYLTGEMNTEAFF; cdr3_nt: TGTGCCAGCAGTTACCTGACAGGGGAGATGAACACTGAAGCTTTCTTT
clone_size: many; d_call: TRBD1; v_call: TRBV7-9; j_call: TRBJ1-1; cdr3_aa: CASSLSGQWTEAFF; cdr3_nt: TGTGCCAGCAGCTTATCGGGACAGTGGACTGAAGCTTTCTTT
clone_size: many; d_call: NA; v_call: TRBV29-1; j_call: TRBJ1-1; cdr3_aa: CSVGIPLTEAFF; cdr3_nt: TGCAGCGTTGGTATTCCATTGACTGAAGCTTTCTTT
clone_size: many; d_call: NA; v_call: TRBV9; j_call: TRBJ2-7; cdr3_aa: CASSVAHDYEQYF; cdr3_nt: TGTGCCAGCAGCGTAGCCCATGACTACGAGCAGTACTTC
clone_size: NA; d_call: TRBD2; v_call: TRBV9; j_call: TRBJ2-7; cdr3_aa: CASSAETGTSGSREQYF; cdr3_nt: TGTGCCAGCAGCGCCGAAACCGGGACTAGCGGGAGTCGGGAGCAGTACTTC
clone_size: many; d_call: NA; v_call: TRBV20-1; j_call: TRBJ1-4; cdr3_aa: CSATFAVGQQNEKLFF; cdr3_nt: TGCAGTGCCACATTTGCGGTAGGACAGCAAAATGAAAAACTGTTTTTT
clone_size: many; d_call: NA; v_call: TRBV2; j_call: TRBJ2-1; cdr3_aa: CASSRRDNEQFF; cdr3_nt: TGTGCCAGCAGCCGCAGGGACAATGAGCAGTTCTTC